This T cell receptor (beta chain) was observed in a study of cytomegalovirus exposure and HLA in healthy donors. Study observations and caveats: The study listed approximately 160 cytomegalovirus-associated TCR beta chains. Highly shared sequence variants in one cluster were likely a sequencing artifact. A later analysis found common viral pathogens apparently linked to several of the most significant clusters.

The donors (healthy individuals) were bone marrow donors. Of note for this clone: No antigen is known for it.

The PCR employed 60 Vbeta primers together with 13 Jbeta primers. Here immunoSEQ multiplex PCR was the method, and the copy in TCRdb shows in-frame clones only, minus some. The sample has some 91,000 clones, around 80% seen once. Source material: PBMCs. This clonotype was obtained from a woman in her sixties or seventies in good health and CMV-seronegative.

CDR3 region: CASSGGRGWNTGELFF. Here the CDR3 DNA reads TGTGCCAGCAGTGGAGGAAGGGGGTGGAACACCGGGGAGCTGTTTTTT. The chain carries TRBV6-1 and TRBJ2-2, with TRBD1 as a possible D gene (6 bases). Germline lookup yields CDR1 MNHNS and CDR2 SASEGT. The CDR3 sequence is 16 residues long. Trimming took 4 bases from V and 1 from J, leaving 13 bases between them.